The 23 T cell receptor beta chains in this list originate from one sample, sequenced in a study of blood T cell repertoires in COVID-19. Clones were sequenced by immunoSEQ multiplex PCR, and TCRdb holds only the in-frame ones, with some missing. The sample includes around 170,000 clones, more than 70% seen only once; the top ten take about 8.6%. The sample consisted of PBMCs or T cells enriched from blood (not recorded which). The receptors were sampled from a woman aged 25 to 45 who had recovered from COVID-19.

The J gene is TRBJ1-2, the V gene TRBV19; D is ambiguous. This CDR3 comprises 15 residues. Germline CDR1 reads LNHDA; CDR2 reads SQIVND (reference sequence). The V gene lost 1 base and the J gene lost 0 bases, with 9 bases spanning the gap. CDR3 protein: CASSIGRASNYGYTF. The DNA for the CDR3 is TGTGCCAGTAGTATAGGGCGGGCTTCTAACTATGGCTACACCTTC. Supplemented by reference TRBV19 and TRBJ1-2, the full variable domain reads DGGITQSPKYLFRKEGQNVTLSCEQNLNHDAMYWYRQDPGQGLRLIYYSQIVNDFQKGDIAEGYSVSREKKESFPLTVTSAQKNPTAFYLCASSIGRASNYGYTFGSGTRLTVV.

The chain joins TRBV13 to TRBJ2-5, with 7 bases matching TRBD1. Trimming took 2 bases from V and 5 from J; bases not matched to a gene: 5. Germline CDR1 and CDR2: PRHDT and FYEKMQ (reference sequence). The CDR3 runs 14 residues. The CDR3 region is CASSLRGGGETQYF. The CDR3 coding sequence is TGTGCCAGCAGCTTAAGAGGGGGCGGGGAGACCCAGTACTTC. Together with reference TRBV13 and TRBJ2-5, the CDR3 gives the full variable domain: AAGVIQSPRHLIKEKRETATLKCYPIPRHDTVYWYQQGPGQDPQFLISFYEKMQSDKGSIPDRFSAQQFSDYHSELNMSSLELGDSALYFCASSLRGGGETQYFGPGTRLLVL.

The genes are TRBV5-1 and TRBJ1-5; unclear D gene. V lost 0 bases to trimming and J lost 5 bases, with 6 bases between them. Germline-derived CDR1 and CDR2 are SGHRS and YFSETQ. The CDR3 consists of 13 residues. The DNA of the CDR3 is TGCGCCAGCAGCTTGGACGGGGATCAGCCCCAGCATTTT. It yields the protein CASSLDGDQPQHF. Full variable domain (rest looked up from reference TRBV5-1 and TRBJ1-5): KAGVTQTPRYLIKTRGQQVTLSCSPISGHRSVSWYQQTPGQGLQFLFEYFSETQRNKGNFPGRFSGRQFSNSRSEMNVSTLELGDSALYLCASSLDGDQPQHFGDGTRLSIL.

The V gene is TRBV2, the J gene TRBJ2-5; D is unresolved. There are 12 residues in the CDR3. Germline CDR1 SNHLY, CDR2 FYNNEI. Trimming cost V 4 bases and J 2 bases, with 5 bases left between them. The CDR3 sequence: CASSVTQETQYF. CDR3 sequence (DNA): TGTGCCAGCAGTGTCACACAAGAGACCCAGTACTTC.

The V call is TRBV5-4, the J call TRBJ2-5; possibly TRBD2 for D (6 bases). From germline, CDR1 is SGHNT and CDR2 YYREEE (reference sequence). Trimming shortened V by 3 bases and J by 5 bases, and 11 bases separated the two germline ends. This CDR3 contains 13 residues. The CDR3 protein is CASSWGRGETQYF. DNA of the CDR3: TGTGCCAGCAGCTGGGGACGGGGGGAGACCCAGTACTTC.

V gene TRBV29-1 combines with J gene TRBJ2-1; 12 nucleotides match TRBD2. CDR1 SQVTM and CDR2 ANQGSEA come from the germline V gene. V lost 6 bases and J lost 4; bases outside the gene matches: 4. The CDR3 totals 14 residues. DNA for the CDR3: TGCAGCGTAAAGACTAGCGGGAGTTACAATGAGCAGTTCTTC. This sequence encodes CSVKTSGSYNEQFF.

The rearrangement links TRBV3-1 (or the pseudogene TRBV3-2) to TRBJ2-1, with D uncertain. Trimming took 1 base from V and 0 from J, leaving 7 bases between them. The length of the CDR3 is 15 residues. The germline CDR1 and CDR2 sequences are LGHDT and YNNKEL (reference sequence). For the CDR3, the DNA is TGTGCCAGCAGCCAAGTAGTGAGCTCCTACAATGAGCAGTTCTTC. This encodes CASSQVVSSYNEQFF.

The chain employs TRBV9 and TRBJ2-5; D may be TRBD1 (7 bases). The germline V gene has CDR1 SGDLS and CDR2 YYNGEE. The CDR3 is 15 residues long. V was cut by 3 bases and J by 4 bases, with 16 bases left in between. The CDR3 DNA reads TGTGCCAGCAGCGGCGGGGCAGGGGGGTCAGAGACCCAGTACTTC. The encoded protein is CASSGGAGGSETQYF. Variable domain in full (rest from reference TRBV9 and TRBJ2-5): DSGVTQTPKHLITATGQRVTLRCSPRSGDLSVYWYQQSLDQGLQFLIQYYNGEERAKGNILERFSAQQFPDLHSELNLSSLELGDSALYFCASSGGAGGSETQYFGPGTRLLVL.

This chain links TRBV19 with TRBJ2-7; 7 nucleotides align to TRBD2. After removal of 5 bases from V and 3 bases from J, the junction contained 1 base not matched to a gene. This CDR3 region has 12 residues. The germline CDR1 and CDR2 sequences are LNHDA and SQIVND (reference sequence). CDR3 residues: CASSASGYEQYF. The CDR3 DNA sequence: TGTGCCAGTAGTGCTAGCGGCTACGAGCAGTACTTC.

This chain joins TRBV5-6 and TRBJ2-2, with TRBD1 matching 8 bases. V shed 3 bases and J 4 bases; nucleotides not matched to a gene: 5. Germline V lookup: CDR1 SGHDT, CDR2 YYEEEE. This CDR3 contains 15 residues. CDR3 in amino acids: CASSWGTGTTGELFF. CDR3 coding DNA: TGTGCCAGCAGCTGGGGGACAGGTACCACCGGGGAGCTGTTTTTT.

The chain is built from TRBV19 and TRBJ2-1; TRBD2 matches at 11 bases. CDR3 size: 17 residues. J lost 7 bases, V lost 1 base, and 9 bases had no gene match. The germline gives CDR1 LNHDA, CDR2 SQIVND (reference sequence). CDR3 residues: CASSIGLAGGIGNEQFF. In DNA, the CDR3 is TGTGCCAGTAGTATAGGGCTAGCGGGAGGTATAGGGAATGAGCAGTTCTTC.

This chain links TRBV30 with TRBJ2-1; no firm D call. Trimming cost V 7 bases and J 9 bases, with 4 bases left between them. Per the germline V gene, CDR1 is GTSNPN and CDR2 is SVGIG (reference sequence). This CDR3 spans 8 amino acids. CDR3 in amino acids: CAYGEQFF. The CDR3 DNA is TGTGCCTACGGTGAGCAGTTCTTC.

The chain recombines TRBV1 with TRBJ2-2; TRBD1, the table's D call, lacks a check against the DNA. TRBV1 is flagged as a pseudogene. The length of the CDR3 is 18 residues. CDR3 DNA: TGCACCAGCAGCCAAGACTTCCAGGGGGCGCCTAACACCGGGGAGCTGTTTTTT. Translation gives CTSSQDFQGAPNTGELFF.

This clone came up a few times. The CDR3 spells CATSDGLADSTDTQYF. The CDR3 DNA is TGTGCCACCAGTGATGGACTAGCAGATAGCACAGATACGCAGTATTTT. This sequence joins TRBV24-1 and TRBJ2-3, with TRBD2 matching 8 bases. After removal of 3 bases from V and 0 bases from J, the junction contained 4 bases not matched to a gene. Germline V gene data show CDR1 as KGHDR and CDR2 as SFDVKD. The CDR3 is 16 residues long.

The V call is TRBV2, the J call TRBJ1-4; D gene uncertain. V was cut by 6 bases and J by 5 bases, with 13 bases left in between. The CDR3 extends over 14 amino acids. Per the germline V gene, CDR1 is SNHLY and CDR2 is FYNNEI. Here the CDR3 DNA reads TGTGCCAGCAGCGAGACTACCGAAAATGAAAAACTGTTTTTT. Translating gives CASSETTENEKLFF.

The sample holds one count of this clone. The rearrangement uses TRBV6-1 and TRBJ1-5; D not certain. The CDR3 is 13 residues long. Germline lookup yields CDR1 MNHNS and CDR2 SASEGT. V lost 3 bases and J lost 3, with 6 bases in between. CDR3 residues: CASSDSDNQPQHF. DNA for the CDR3: TGTGCCAGCAGTGACAGCGACAATCAGCCCCAGCATTTT.

The genes are TRBV27 and TRBJ1-1, with D perhaps matching TRBD1 (6 bases). This CDR3 region has 13 residues. The germline gives CDR1 MNHEY, CDR2 SMNVEV (reference sequence). The V end lost 3 bases, the J end lost 4 bases, and 9 bases lay between the germline ends. CDR3 loop: CASSFIGGTEAFF. The CDR3 DNA follows: TGTGCCAGCAGTTTTATAGGGGGCACTGAAGCTTTCTTT.

The chain links TRBV7-8 to TRBJ2-5; 7 bases match TRBD1. The CDR3 spans 17 residues. J was trimmed by 2 bases and V by 0 bases; bases with no gene match: 9. Germline V gives CDR1 SGHVS, CDR2 FQNEAQ. The CDR3 DNA sequence: TGTGCCAGCAGCTTAGCCAAGGGGGCAGGAAAGCAAGAGACCCAGTACTTC. This gives the protein CASSLAKGAGKQETQYF.

The CDR3 region is CASGQTGKNYEQYF. As DNA, the CDR3 is TGTGCCAGCGGCCAGACAGGGAAAAACTACGAGCAGTACTTC. This rearrangement joins TRBV7-9 to TRBJ2-7; 7 bases fit TRBD1. The CDR3 is 14 residues long. The germline V gene encodes CDR1 SEHNR and CDR2 FQNEAQ (reference sequence). Trimming at V came to 8 bases and at J to 3 bases, leaving 10 bases not matched to a gene.

The V call is TRBV5-1, the J call TRBJ1-6, with 8 bases that match TRBD1. V was clipped by 4 bases and J by 8 bases; unmatched bases: 5. The CDR3 runs 14 residues. Germline values: CDR1 SGHRS, CDR2 YFSETQ. CDR3 DNA: TGCGCCAGCAGCCCGGGACAGGCTTATTCACCCCTCCACTTT. Its translation: CASSPGQAYSPLHF.

The CDR3 reads CASSDPQIVHF. CDR3 DNA sequence: TGTGCCAGCAGTGACCCACAGATTGTACATTTT. The V gene is TRBV6-2 or TRBV6-3, the J gene TRBJ1-5; D unresolved. Germline V gene lookup returns CDR1 MNHEY and CDR2 SVGEGT. The V end was cut by 5 bases, the J end by 16 bases, with 15 bases between. CDR3 length equals 11 residues.

Concerning this clone: One junction end does not reproduce the germline sequence, and a read error may be involved. The chain has TRBV19 and TRBJ2-7; 8 nucleotides line up with TRBD1. Germline V gene lookup returns CDR1 LNHDA and CDR2 SQIVND (reference sequence). CDR3 length: 16 amino acids. Written as DNA, the CDR3 is TGTGTCAGTAGTATCGACCGGACAGGGTTGTTCTACGAGCAGTACTTC. Its translation is CVSSIDRTGLFYEQYF. Filled out from reference TRBV19 and TRBJ2-7, the complete variable domain reads DGGITQSPKYLFRKEGQNVTLSCEQNLNHDAMYWYRQDPGQGLRLIYYSQIVNDFQKGDIAEGYSVSREKKESFPLTVTSAQKNPTAFYLCVSSIDRTGLFYEQYFGPGTRLTVT.

The rearrangement uses TRBV2 and TRBJ2-5; TRBD2 aligns across 11 bases. V shed 3 bases and J 5 bases; nucleotides not matched to a gene: 8. The CDR3 has 16 amino acids. Germline loops: CDR1 SNHLY, CDR2 FYNNEI. CDR3 residues: CASSDSGRAAKETQYF. Written as DNA, the CDR3 is TGTGCCAGCAGTGATAGCGGGAGGGCCGCTAAGGAGACCCAGTACTTC. Combining the CDR3 with reference TRBV2 and TRBJ2-5 gives the whole variable domain EPEVTQTPSHQVTQMGQEVILRCVPISNHLYFYWYRQILGQKVEFLVSFYNNEISEKSEIFDDQFSVERPDGSNFTLKIRSTKLEDSAMYFCASSDSGRAAKETQYFGPGTRLLVL.